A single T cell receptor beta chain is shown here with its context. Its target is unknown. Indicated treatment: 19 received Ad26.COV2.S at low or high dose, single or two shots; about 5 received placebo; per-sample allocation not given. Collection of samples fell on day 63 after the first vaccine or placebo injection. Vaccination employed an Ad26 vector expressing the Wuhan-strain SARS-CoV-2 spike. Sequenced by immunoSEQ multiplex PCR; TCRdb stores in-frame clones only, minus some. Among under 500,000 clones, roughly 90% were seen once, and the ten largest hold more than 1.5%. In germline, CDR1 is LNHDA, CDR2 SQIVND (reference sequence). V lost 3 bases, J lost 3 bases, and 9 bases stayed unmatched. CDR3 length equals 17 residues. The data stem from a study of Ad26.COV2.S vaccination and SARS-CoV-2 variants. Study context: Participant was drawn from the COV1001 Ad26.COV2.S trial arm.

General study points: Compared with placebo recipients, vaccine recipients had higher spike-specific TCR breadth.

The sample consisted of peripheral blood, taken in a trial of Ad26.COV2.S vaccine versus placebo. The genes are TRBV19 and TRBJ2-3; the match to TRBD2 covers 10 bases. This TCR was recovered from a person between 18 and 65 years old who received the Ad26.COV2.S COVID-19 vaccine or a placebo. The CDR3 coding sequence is TGTGCCAGTAGTATCGGCCTAGCGGGGGTCGGAACAGATACGCAGTATTTT. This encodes CASSIGLAGVGTDTQYF.